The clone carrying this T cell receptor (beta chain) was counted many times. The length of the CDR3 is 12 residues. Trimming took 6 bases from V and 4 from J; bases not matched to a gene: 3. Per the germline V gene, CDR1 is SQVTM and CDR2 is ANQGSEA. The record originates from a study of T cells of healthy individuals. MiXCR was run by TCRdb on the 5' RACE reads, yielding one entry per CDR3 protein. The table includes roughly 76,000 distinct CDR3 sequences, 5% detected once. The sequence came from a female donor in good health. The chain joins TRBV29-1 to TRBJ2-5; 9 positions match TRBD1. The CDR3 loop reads CSVDRGGETQYF. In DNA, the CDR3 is TGCAGCGTGGACAGGGGCGGAGAGACCCAGTACTTC. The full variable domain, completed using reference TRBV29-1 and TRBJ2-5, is SAVISQKPSRDICQRGTSLTIQCQVDSQVTMMFWYRQQPGQSLTLIATANQGSEATYESGFVIDKFPISRPNLTFSTLTVSNMSPEDSSIYLCSVDRGGETQYFGPGTRLLVL.